This T cell receptor beta chain was identified in a study of beta chain features in type 1 diabetes. Whole-study results and caveats: Among patients with Type 1 diabetes, TCRB CDR3s were moderately but significantly shorter in every one of the four CD4+ subsets.

Every isolated RNA sample was fully reverse transcribed, so sequencing captured expressed TCRB transcripts. Sequenced by immunoSEQ multiplex PCR; TCRdb stores in-frame clones only, minus some. The sample lists around 100,000 clones; under 30% were seen once. Purity of each sorted population was above 98%. This clone was detected a few times. Its antigen is unidentified. CDR1 LNHDA and CDR2 SQIVND come from the germline V gene (reference sequence). CDR3 length: 15 amino acids. The V segment lost 6 bases and the J segment 1 base; nucleotides outside the gene matches: 2. What was sequenced was central memory CD4+ T cells from blood. V and J are TRBV19 and TRBJ2-4, with 11 bases matching TRBD2. This receptor was taken from a woman in her late teens or twenties with type 1 diabetes. CDR3 sequence: CASRTSGMAKNIQYF. As DNA, the CDR3 is TGTGCCAGTAGGACTAGCGGGATGGCCAAAAACATTCAGTACTTC.